The 14 T cell receptor beta chains below all came from one sample that was sequenced in a study of T cell responses to AZD1222 COVID-19 vaccine. Produced via immunoSEQ multiplex PCR; TCRdb's table is partial and in-frame only. The data show nearly 95,000 clones, around 87% seen once. The input for sequencing was peripheral blood, taken on day 0 of AZD1222 vaccination. These receptors all stem from an adult in good health.

The CDR3 protein is CASSFGDRGGQPQHF. CDR3 sequence (DNA): TGTGCCAGCAGCTTTGGAGACAGGGGTGGCCAGCCCCAGCATTTT. The rearrangement joins TRBV7-8 to TRBJ1-5; 8 positions match TRBD1. The V and J ends lost 3 bases and 7 bases, in that order; junction bases with no gene match: 8. This CDR3 is 15 amino acids long. Germline CDR1 reads SGHVS; CDR2 reads FQNEAQ.

This chain uses TRBV15 with TRBJ1-5; D might be TRBD1 (6 bases). CDR1 is LNHNV and CDR2 is YYDKDF in the germline V gene (reference sequence). This CDR3 comprises 16 residues. Trimming removed 1 base at V and 4 bases at J, with 14 bases between. For the CDR3, the DNA is TGTGCCACCAGCAGAGTGACGGGGGCTGGGAATCAGCCCCAGCATTTT. It codes for CATSRVTGAGNQPQHF.

This sequence joins TRBV5-1 and TRBJ2-5; D is perhaps TRBD1 (6 bases). Trimming took off 0 bases at V and 0 bases at J, with 12 bases between the two ends. Germline values: CDR1 SGHRS, CDR2 YFSETQ. The CDR3 sequence is 16 residues long. CDR3 nucleotides: TGCGCCAGCAGCTTGGGTGGACAGAGCCACCAAGAGACCCAGTACTTC. It yields the protein CASSLGGQSHQETQYF.

This clone was seen only once. This sequence joins TRBV7-2 and TRBJ2-7; 9 bases are shared with TRBD2. In germline, CDR1 is SGHTA, CDR2 FQGNSA. The CDR3 sequence is 14 residues long. The V segment lost 8 bases and the J segment 2 bases; nucleotides outside the gene matches: 7. This CDR3 is CASVSGGGAYEQYF. Written as DNA, the CDR3 is TGTGCCAGCGTCTCGGGCGGGGGGGCCTACGAGCAGTACTTC.

V is TRBV29-1 and J is TRBJ1-4; a weak D match, TRBD1 (6 bases). V lost 6 bases and J 3 bases, leaving 11 bases between the germline ends. The CDR3 has 13 amino acids. CDR1 SQVTM and CDR2 ANQGSEA come from the germline V gene. The CDR3 here is CSVQTGPNEKLFF. The DNA of the CDR3 is TGCAGCGTACAAACAGGGCCTAATGAAAAACTGTTTTTT.

V and J are TRBV7-9 and TRBJ2-1, with TRBD1 identical over 7 bases. Germline V gene sequence: CDR1 SEHNR, CDR2 FQNEAQ (reference sequence). With 4 bases clipped from V and 6 bases from J, the junction kept 12 bases outside the gene matches. The CDR3 has 16 residues. The CDR3 region is CASSSNRGASSNEQFF. CDR3 coding DNA: TGTGCCAGCAGCTCGAACAGGGGCGCCTCTTCCAATGAGCAGTTCTTC.

V usage is TRBV25-1 and J usage is TRBJ1-1, with D possibly TRBD1 on 5 matching bases. Trimming left V 3 bases short and J 6 bases short, with 14 bases between. The CDR3 runs 14 residues. From germline, CDR1 is MGHDK and CDR2 SYGVNS. DNA for the CDR3: TGTGCCAGCAGTGATCGGCCAGGGTTCGCTGAAGCTTTCTTT. As protein: CASSDRPGFAEAFF.

The chain joins TRBV6-6 to TRBJ1-6, with D hard to call. Trimming pared 2 bases from V and 8 bases from J, leaving 16 bases between. The CDR3 is 16 residues long. CDR1 and CDR2 (germline): MNHNY, SVGAGI (reference sequence). The CDR3 protein is CASSYPASAGDSPLHF. In nucleotides, the CDR3 is TGTGCCAGCAGTTACCCGGCCTCGGCGGGCGATTCACCCCTCCACTTT.

The chain recombines TRBV5-5 with TRBJ1-5, with TRBD1 identical over 9 bases. The CDR3 is 18 residues long. Per the germline V gene, CDR1 is SGHKS and CDR2 is YYEKEE (reference sequence). V shed 1 base, J shed 7 bases, and the junction held 15 bases outside the gene matches. The DNA for the CDR3 is TGTGCCAGCAGCTTGAAGGACCCGGGAGGGACAGGGTGGCAGCCCCAGCATTTT. Its protein product is CASSLKDPGGTGWQPQHF.

V is TRBV19 and J is TRBJ1-2, with a weak D call TRBD1 (5 bases). Germline assignment: CDR1 LNHDA and CDR2 SQIVND (reference sequence). Trimming removed 3 bases from V and 4 bases from J, with 15 bases in between. The CDR3 covers 15 residues. Written as DNA, the CDR3 is TGTGCCAGTAGTATGCCCAGCAGGGCCCTCTATGGCTACACCTTC. Translated: CASSMPSRALYGYTF.

CDR3 protein: CASSLGQNPYEQYF. In DNA, the CDR3 is TGTGCCAGCAGCTTGGGACAGAACCCCTACGAGCAGTACTTC. J is TRBJ2-7 and V is TRBV7-6; 7 bases match TRBD1. CDR1 is SGHVS, CDR2 FNYEAQ, per germline. The CDR3 consists of 14 residues. V was pared by 3 bases and J by 2 bases, with 4 bases of the junction left unmatched.

This chain links TRBV5-6 with TRBJ2-2; D is undetermined. From germline, CDR1 is SGHDT and CDR2 YYEEEE. V lost 1 base and J 6 bases, leaving 13 bases between the germline ends. The CDR3 is made up of 15 amino acids. The chain's CDR3 is CASSLWPSTAGELFF. The DNA for the CDR3 is TGTGCCAGCAGCTTGTGGCCCAGCACTGCCGGGGAGCTGTTTTTT.

Many counts were recorded for this clone. This rearrangement joins TRBV2 to TRBJ1-5; D is perhaps TRBD1 (5 bases). CDR3 length: 13 amino acids. From germline, CDR1 is SNHLY and CDR2 FYNNEI. Trimming shortened V by 4 bases and J by 5 bases, and 9 bases separated the two germline ends. CDR3 loop: CASSGGSYQPQHF. The CDR3 region has the DNA TGTGCCAGCAGTGGGGGGTCTTATCAGCCCCAGCATTTT. Using reference TRBV2 and TRBJ1-5 for the parts outside the CDR3, the full variable domain is EPEVTQTPSHQVTQMGQEVILRCVPISNHLYFYWYRQILGQKVEFLVSFYNNEISEKSEIFDDQFSVERPDGSNFTLKIRSTKLEDSAMYFCASSGGSYQPQHFGDGTRLSIL.

A single count supports this clone. The J gene is TRBJ2-7, the V gene TRBV27, with D possibly matching TRBD1 (5 bases). The V gene lost 8 bases and the J gene lost 7 bases, with 30 bases spanning the gap. This CDR3 has 17 residues. Looked up from germline, CDR1 is MNHEY and CDR2 is SMNVEV (reference sequence). This chain's CDR3 is CASGRSGFQLTLGEQYF. CDR3 sequence (DNA): TGTGCCAGCGGAAGGTCAGGGTTTCAGTTAACGTTGGGGGAGCAGTACTTC.